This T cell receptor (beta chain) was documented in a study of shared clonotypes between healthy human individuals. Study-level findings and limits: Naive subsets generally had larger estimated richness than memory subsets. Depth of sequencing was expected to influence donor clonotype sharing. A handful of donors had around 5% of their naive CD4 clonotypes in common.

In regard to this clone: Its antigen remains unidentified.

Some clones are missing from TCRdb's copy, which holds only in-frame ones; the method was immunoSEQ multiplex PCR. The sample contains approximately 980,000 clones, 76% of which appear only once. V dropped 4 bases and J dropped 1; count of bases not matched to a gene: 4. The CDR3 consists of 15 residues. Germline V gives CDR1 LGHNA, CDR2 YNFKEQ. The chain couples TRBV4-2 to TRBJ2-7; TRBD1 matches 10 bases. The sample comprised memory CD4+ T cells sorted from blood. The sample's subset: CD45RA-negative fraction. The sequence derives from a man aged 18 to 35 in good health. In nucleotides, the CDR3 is TGTGCCAGCAGCCCTCGGGACAGGGGATCCTACGAGCAGTACTTC. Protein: CASSPRDRGSYEQYF.